The sequence of this TCR beta chain was determined in a study of vaccination and CD4 T cells after COVID-19. This CDR3 has 14 amino acids. Germline loops: CDR1 KGHSH, CDR2 LQKENI. V shed 2 bases and J shed 5 bases, with 12 bases lying between them. Treatment in this sample: 10-day PBMC culture with coronavirus spike peptide pools or control peptides (ViraFEST assay). This clonotype was counted between two and nine times. Its cognate antigen is unknown. Cultured CD4+ T cell DNA was sequenced using the Oncomine TCR Beta short-read assay. A single record per CDR3 protein comes from TCRdb applying MiXCR to the PCR reads. The sample lists about 25,000 distinct CDR3 sequences; 49% were seen once.

The sequence derives from a human donor who had recovered from COVID-19. The chain combines TRBV18 with TRBJ1-2, with D unclear. The specimen sequenced was CD4+ T cells from blood, cultured in vitro. The CDR3 DNA follows: TGTGCCAGCTCACCATCGGGGAGCCAATATGGCTACACCTTC. Encoded protein: CASSPSGSQYGYTF.